These 30 T cell receptor beta chains were all obtained from the same sample, sequenced in a study of cytomegalovirus exposure and HLA in healthy donors. The primer mix had 60 Vbeta and 13 Jbeta primers. Assay used: immunoSEQ multiplex PCR; TCRdb lists only in-frame clones, some missing. The sample has 150,000 to 200,000 clones; around 80% are singletons. Sequencing was done on a sample of PBMCs. Source of these receptors: a girl under 18 in good health and CMV-seropositive.

This chain links TRBV10-3 with TRBJ2-2; D possibly corresponds to TRBD2 (6 bases). This CDR3 comprises 17 residues. Germline values: CDR1 ENHRY, CDR2 SYGVKD. Trimming removed 2 bases from V and 2 bases from J, with 15 bases in between. The CDR3 nucleotides are TGTGCCATCAGTGAGACAGCACGACTAGACAACACCGGGGAGCTGTTTTTT. It codes for CAISETARLDNTGELFF.

For the CDR3, the DNA is TGCGCAGCCGATCCGACGGGACAGGGCTATCCAGATACGCAGTATTTT. This gives the protein CAADPTGQGYPDTQYF. The genes are TRBV5-1 and TRBJ2-3; 9 nucleotides agree with TRBD1. Germline lookup yields CDR1 SGHRS and CDR2 YFSETQ. This CDR3 has 16 amino acids.

The V call is TRBV5-6, the J call TRBJ2-2, with 7 bases identical to TRBD2. CDR3 size: 16 residues. V shed 0 bases, J shed 3 bases, and the junction held 5 bases outside the gene matches. The V gene's germline CDR1 is SGHDT and CDR2 YYEEEE. The CDR3 spells CASSLDGGWDTGELFF. The CDR3 bases are TGTGCCAGCAGCTTGGACGGGGGGTGGGACACCGGGGAGCTGTTTTTT.

The gene calls are TRBV5-1 and TRBJ2-7; 8 nucleotides match TRBD1. CDR3 length: 14 amino acids. Germline V lookup: CDR1 SGHRS, CDR2 YFSETQ. V gave up 4 bases and J gave up 5 bases; unmatched junction bases: 8. In DNA, the CDR3 is TGCGCCAGCAGCCTCGGGACAGGAACCGACGAGCAGTACTTC. Encoded protein: CASSLGTGTDEQYF.

J is TRBJ2-5 and V is TRBV2, with 10 bases identical to TRBD2. V was pared by 6 bases and J by 5 bases, with 6 bases of the junction left unmatched. CDR3 size: 14 residues. CDR1 SNHLY and CDR2 FYNNEI come from the germline V gene. CDR3 amino acids: CASSATSGMETQYF. As DNA, the CDR3 is TGTGCCAGCAGCGCCACTAGCGGGATGGAGACCCAGTACTTC. The full variable domain, in which reference TRBV2 and TRBJ2-5 provide the parts outside the CDR3, is EPEVTQTPSHQVTQMGQEVILRCVPISNHLYFYWYRQILGQKVEFLVSFYNNEISEKSEIFDDQFSVERPDGSNFTLKIRSTKLEDSAMYFCASSATSGMETQYFGPGTRLLVL.

The chain couples TRBV7-9 to TRBJ1-2, with D hard to call. This CDR3 has 13 amino acids. The V and J ends lost 5 bases and 3 bases respectively, with 10 bases between them. Germline loops: CDR1 SEHNR, CDR2 FQNEAQ (reference sequence). The CDR3 bases are TGTGCCAGCAGCAGCACGGGTGACTATGGCTACACCTTC. Translation: CASSSTGDYGYTF.

J is TRBJ2-7 and V is TRBV5-4, with 15 bases identical to TRBD2. CDR1 and CDR2 (germline): SGHNT, YYREEE (reference sequence). V lost 4 bases to trimming and J lost 6 bases; unmatched junction nucleotides: 5. The CDR3 covers 15 residues. The CDR3 nucleotides read TGTGCCAGCAGCACAGGACTAGCGGGAGGGGTCGAGCAGTACTTC. Amino acids: CASSTGLAGGVEQYF.

This chain joins TRBV4-1 and TRBJ2-5; 12 nucleotides match TRBD2. The CDR3 has 17 amino acids. Germline-derived CDR1 and CDR2 are MGHRA and YSYEKL. After removal of 1 base from V and 2 bases from J, the junction contained 5 bases not matched to a gene. The CDR3 DNA reads as TGCGCCAGCAGCCAAGTCGGGCTAGCGGGAGGGCAAGAGACCCAGTACTTC. Its translation: CASSQVGLAGGQETQYF.

This sequence joins TRBV6-5 and TRBJ2-7; 7 bases line up with TRBD1. V shed 5 bases, J shed 3 bases, and the junction held 7 bases outside the gene matches. There are 14 residues in the CDR3. Looked up from germline, CDR1 is MNHEY and CDR2 is SVGAGI. CDR3 sequence (DNA): TGTGCCAGCAGTCAGATCGGACAGGACTACGAGCAGTACTTC. Its protein product is CASSQIGQDYEQYF.

This chain's CDR3 is CASRRPGTDDSPLHF. The CDR3 DNA reads as TGTGCCAGCAGAAGACCCGGGACTGACGATTCACCCCTCCACTTT. The chain uses TRBV11-2 and TRBJ1-6, with D possibly TRBD1 on 5 matching bases. The CDR3 totals 15 residues. Germline V gene lookup returns CDR1 SGHAT and CDR2 FQNNGV. V lost 6 bases and J 8 bases, leaving 17 bases between the germline ends.

The chain couples TRBV29-1 to TRBJ2-5, with TRBD2 matching 13 bases. V lost 3 bases, J lost 5 bases, and 6 bases stayed unmatched. CDR1 is SQVTM and CDR2 is ANQGSEA in the germline V gene. This CDR3 spans 15 amino acids. CDR3 nucleotides: TGCAGCGTTGACCGGACTAGCGGGAGTAGGGAGACCCAGTACTTC. Protein product: CSVDRTSGSRETQYF.

The rearrangement uses TRBV5-1 and TRBJ2-7, with a tentative D call TRBD1 (5 bases). V was pared by 6 bases and J by 7 bases, with 14 bases between. Germline lookup yields CDR1 SGHRS and CDR2 YFSETQ. The CDR3 loop spans 12 amino acids. The CDR3 is CASTQGIGEQYF. CDR3 bases: TGCGCCAGCACGCAGGGAATAGGGGAGCAGTACTTC. The full variable domain, in which reference TRBV5-1 and TRBJ2-7 provide the parts outside the CDR3, is KAGVTQTPRYLIKTRGQQVTLSCSPISGHRSVSWYQQTPGQGLQFLFEYFSETQRNKGNFPGRFSGRQFSNSRSEMNVSTLELGDSALYLCASTQGIGEQYFGPGTRLTVT.

This clone was observed once. The J gene is TRBJ1-3, the V gene TRBV7-9, with D possibly being TRBD1 (5 bases). The germline V gene has CDR1 SEHNR and CDR2 FQNEAQ (reference sequence). This CDR3 region has 19 residues. The ends were cut back, 1 base at V and 0 bases at J, with 19 bases in the middle. DNA of the CDR3: TGTGCCAGCAGCTTAGATGGGGACTCAAAGGCGTACTCTGGAAACACCATATATTTT. Translating gives CASSLDGDSKAYSGNTIYF.

The gene calls are TRBV19 and TRBJ1-1; D is perhaps TRBD1 (6 bases). The V and J ends lost 6 bases and 1 base respectively, with 12 bases between them. Germline V gives CDR1 LNHDA, CDR2 SQIVND (reference sequence). This CDR3 is built from 14 residues. CDR3 amino acids: CASSPTGENTEAFF. CDR3 sequence (DNA): TGTGCCAGTAGCCCGACAGGCGAGAACACTGAAGCTTTCTTT.

This CDR3 reads CASSLGTGVFTGEQYF. In DNA form, the CDR3 reads TGTGCCAGCAGCTTGGGGACAGGGGTGTTTACTGGCGAGCAGTACTTC. The chain recombines TRBV11-3 with TRBJ2-7; 10 bases map to TRBD1. V was pared by 3 bases and J by 6 bases, with 11 bases of the junction left unmatched. Germline V lookup: CDR1 SGHNT, CDR2 YENEEA. The CDR3 contains 16 residues. Complete variable domain (other parts from reference TRBV11-3 and TRBJ2-7): EAGVVQSPRYKIIEKKQPVAFWCNPISGHNTLYWYLQNLGQGPELLIRYENEEAVDDSQLPKDRFSAERLKGVDSTLKIQPAELGDSAVYLCASSLGTGVFTGEQYFGPGTRLTVT.

The genes are TRBV6-5 and TRBJ2-7; TRBD2 is a possible D gene (5 bases). This CDR3 contains 15 residues. CDR1 is MNHEY and CDR2 is SVGAGI in the germline V gene. Trimming stripped 2 bases from V and 2 bases from J, with 13 bases between. The CDR3 here is CASSYAPTGTYEQYF. For the CDR3, the DNA is TGTGCCAGCAGTTACGCCCCGACGGGAACCTACGAGCAGTACTTC.

The chain employs TRBV6-5 and TRBJ2-1, with 7 positions matching TRBD2. CDR3 size: 16 residues. V was clipped by 2 bases and J by 4 bases; unmatched bases: 8. Germline V CDR1 and CDR2: MNHEY, SVGAGI. CDR3 loop: CASSYLAVWGYNEQFF. The DNA of the CDR3 is TGTGCCAGCAGTTACCTAGCGGTTTGGGGGTACAATGAGCAGTTCTTC.

This sequence joins TRBV6-6 and TRBJ2-4; D possibly corresponds to TRBD2 (6 bases). The germline V gene has CDR1 MNHNY and CDR2 SVGAGI (reference sequence). V gave up 2 bases and J gave up 7 bases, with 15 bases separating them. This CDR3 contains 15 residues. The CDR3 loop reads CASSYPGRYGNIQYF. The CDR3 bases are TGTGCCAGCAGTTACCCGGGGAGGTACGGGAACATTCAGTACTTC.

The chain links TRBV19 to TRBJ2-2, with 9 bases aligning to TRBD2. Looked up from germline, CDR1 is LNHDA and CDR2 is SQIVND (reference sequence). There are 17 residues in the CDR3. The V gene end was trimmed by 7 bases and the J gene end by 3 bases; junction bases not matched to a gene: 12. The CDR3 protein is CASIDLAGSPYTGELFF. CDR3 DNA sequence: TGTGCCAGTATCGACCTAGCGGGATCCCCCTACACCGGGGAGCTGTTTTTT.

This chain connects TRBV9 to TRBJ2-3; 12 positions agree with TRBD2. Germline CDR1 and CDR2: SGDLS and YYNGEE. The CDR3 runs 23 residues. V was clipped by 2 bases and J by 0 bases; unmatched bases: 22. The CDR3 region has the DNA TGTGCCAGCAGCGTTTTTGCTAGCGGGGGGGCCCGACAAATTCGCCCTAGCACAGATACGCAGTATTTT. It is translated as CASSVFASGGARQIRPSTDTQYF.

This chain joins TRBV4-3 and TRBJ2-1; D gene unclear. This CDR3 spans 13 amino acids. Trimming shortened V by 1 base and J by 8 bases, and 9 bases separated the two germline ends. Germline V gives CDR1 LGHNA, CDR2 YSLEER. The CDR3 sequence is CASSQASSDEQFF. The CDR3 DNA reads TGCGCCAGCAGCCAAGCCTCCTCCGATGAGCAGTTCTTC.

The gene calls are TRBV5-6 and TRBJ1-4, with D maybe TRBD1 (6 bases). Trimming took off 3 bases at V and 5 bases at J, with 14 bases between the two ends. This CDR3 has 15 amino acids. CDR1 and CDR2 from the germline V gene are SGHDT and YYEEEE. The CDR3 reads CASSWQDSLNEKLFF. The CDR3 DNA follows: TGTGCCAGCAGCTGGCAGGACAGCCTGAATGAAAAACTGTTTTTT.

The chain combines TRBV6-6 with TRBJ1-5; 7 bases agree with TRBD1. The J segment lost 5 bases and the V segment lost 6 bases, leaving 7 bases of the junction unmatched. The germline gives CDR1 MNHNY, CDR2 SVGAGI (reference sequence). The CDR3 contains 14 residues. CDR3 bases: TGTGCCAGCAGAGTCCTTGACAGGGATCAGCCCCAGCATTTT. Translating it yields CASRVLDRDQPQHF.

This rearrangement joins TRBV15 to TRBJ2-7, with 7 bases lining up with TRBD1. This CDR3 region has 14 residues. Trimming removed 5 bases from V and 3 bases from J; junction bases left unmatched: 7. CDR1 is LNHNV, CDR2 YYDKDF, per germline (reference sequence). CDR3: CATSGRDRHYEQYF. CDR3 bases: TGTGCCACCAGCGGCCGGGACAGACACTACGAGCAGTACTTC.

The chain links TRBV19 to TRBJ2-1, with 10 bases identical to TRBD2. Germline V gene lookup returns CDR1 LNHDA and CDR2 SQIVND (reference sequence). The CDR3 has 12 residues. V dropped 4 bases and J dropped 12; count of bases not matched to a gene: 3. The CDR3 spells CASSTGLAAQFF. CDR3 nucleotides: TGTGCCAGTAGTACTGGACTAGCGGCGCAGTTCTTC.

The chain has TRBV4-1 and TRBJ1-1, with D tentatively TRBD1 (6 bases). This CDR3 is built from 15 residues. Germline V gene lookup returns CDR1 MGHRA and CDR2 YSYEKL. V lost 4 bases, J lost 6 bases, and 18 bases lay in between. The CDR3 protein is CASSPHLRQVAEAFF. The CDR3, as DNA: TGCGCCAGCAGCCCTCACCTCAGACAGGTGGCTGAAGCTTTCTTT.

The chain couples TRBV5-1 to TRBJ2-5; D is possibly TRBD2 (6 bases). Germline-derived CDR1 and CDR2 are SGHRS and YFSETQ. The CDR3 length is 14 residues. V lost 4 bases, J lost 3 bases, and 13 bases lay in between. CDR3 protein: CASSPIAAEETQYF. The CDR3 nucleotides are TGCGCCAGCAGCCCGATAGCGGCAGAAGAGACCCAGTACTTC.

This clone has more than one count but fewer than ten. V is TRBV28 and J is TRBJ2-5; D may be TRBD2 (5 bases). Germline-derived CDR1 and CDR2 are MDHEN and SYDVKM. The CDR3 has 11 amino acids. The V end was cut by 6 bases, the J end by 7 bases, with 9 bases between. The CDR3 DNA is TGTGCCAGCAGGAACCGGGGGACCCAGTACTTC. Residues: CASRNRGTQYF.

This clone was seen a handful of times. This chain connects TRBV7-2 to TRBJ2-7; 10 nucleotides match TRBD2. CDR1 is SGHTA, CDR2 FQGNSA, per germline. The CDR3 contains 15 residues. V lost 6 bases, J lost 1 base, and 6 bases stayed unmatched. The CDR3 protein is CASRIAGGKSYEQYF. As DNA, the CDR3 is TGTGCCAGCAGGATAGCGGGGGGTAAATCCTACGAGCAGTACTTC.

This clone occurred a few times. The chain couples TRBV2 to TRBJ1-3; TRBD1 might be the D (5 bases). Germline CDR1 is SNHLY and CDR2 is FYNNEI. This CDR3 is built from 14 residues. V was shortened by 8 bases and J by 0 bases, with 11 bases between the two germline ends. The CDR3 region is CASGRDDSGNTIYF. Written as DNA, the CDR3 is TGTGCCAGCGGGAGGGACGACTCTGGAAACACCATATATTTT.